The clone carrying this T cell receptor (beta chain) has a handful of counts. This beta chain represents an off-target read in a library built for alpha chains; its size is of limited meaning. The CDR3 runs to 14 residues. V lost 10 bases and J 2 bases, leaving 17 bases between the germline ends. Germline loops: CDR1 MNHNY, CDR2 SVGAGI (reference sequence). A unique molecular identifier was attached to every TCR cDNA molecule. TCRdb called the 5' RACE reads again in MiXCR, with one record for every CDR3 protein. The sample includes about 2,400 distinct CDR3 sequences, roughly 26% of them seen just once. As to time point: blood at routine non-recurrence follow-up after resection. Unsorted samples of tumor, nontumor lung or frozen PBMC had their whole RNA sequenced. This sample was taken from a study of spatial heterogeneity in lung cancer.

The TCR sequence derives from a male donor with early-stage non-small cell lung cancer. The sample in question was PBMCs, obtained at follow-up. The V gene is TRBV6-6, the J gene TRBJ1-2; D uncertain. The DNA for the CDR3 is TGTGCCACTCAAACCGGGGAGGGCAACTATGGCTACACCTTC. It codes for CATQTGEGNYGYTF.